Listed below are T cell receptor beta chains from one sample, sequenced in a study of blood T cells in healthy people across ages. TCRdb processed the 5' RACE reads anew with MiXCR; each CDR3 protein has one entry. The table includes about 970,000 distinct CDR3 sequences, just over 50% detected once. The sample taken for sequencing was blood. All receptors come from an older woman in good health. The CDR3 runs from the conserved cysteine through the conserved F or W. The D gene is left open where the match is weak. The size of a clone is reported for some rows only, either as once, few or many, or as a class for expanded clones.

clone_size | d_call | j_call | v_call | cdr3_nt | cdr3_aa
. | . | TRBJ2-1 | TRBV7-9 | TGTGCCAGCAGTTCCATCGAGACAGGGGTCCTCCGGGGGGCGTGGAATGAGCAGTTCTTC | CASSSIETGVLRGAWNEQFF
. | TRBD1 | TRBJ1-1 | TRBV5-5 | TGTGCCAGCAGCTCGCCGGGACAGGGTACTTTTTCCACTGAAGCTTTCTTT | CASSSPGQGTFSTEAFF
few | TRBD1 | TRBJ2-1 | TRBV30 | TGTGCCTGGAGGACGTACAGGACAGGGCCGTTCTTC | CAWRTYRTGPFF
. | . | TRBJ2-5 | TRBV20-1 | TGCAGTGCTAGAATTGGGGCGGTCCTCCAAGAGACCCAGTACTTC | CSARIGAVLQETQYF
. | TRBD1 | TRBJ1-1 | TRBV25-1 | TGTGCCAGCAGTAGGACAGGAGGGCGCACTGAAGCTTTCTTT | CASSRTGGRTEAFF
few | . | TRBJ1-2 | TRBV5-1 | TGCGCCAGCAGCAGCAGGATCAAGGAGGGCTATGGCTACACCTTC | CASSSRIKEGYGYTF
. | TRBD1 | TRBJ2-5 | TRBV6-5 | TGTGCCAGTTTCAGAGGGGACAGGGAGACCCAGTACTTC | CASFRGDRETQYF
few | . | TRBJ2-3 | TRBV7-8 | TGTGCCAGCAGCTTAGCCTTTATCTACGGTTTGAGCACAGATACGCAGTATTTT | CASSLAFIYGLSTDTQYF
. | TRBD2 | TRBJ2-5 | TRBV2 | TGTGCCAGCAGCCCTAGCGGGGTCCGGGTGGCCCAGTACTTC | CASSPSGVRVAQYF
. | TRBD2 | TRBJ2-3 | TRBV24-1 | TGTGCCACCACGAGCGGGGGGACGTTCGATACGCAGTATTTT | CATTSGGTFDTQYF
. | TRBD2 | TRBJ2-5 | TRBV5-1 | TGCGCCAGCATGACTAGCGGGTTCCAAGAGACCCAGTACTTC | CASMTSGFQETQYF
once | . | TRBJ2-3 | TRBV20-1 | TGCAGTGCTAGAGGGCCTCGGGCCAGCACAGATACGCAGTATTTT | CSARGPRASTDTQYF
once | . | TRBJ2-7 | TRBV7-2 | TGCGCCAGCAGGACCACGGGCGGACTGTGGAACGAGCAGTACTTC | CASRTTGGLWNEQYF
. | . | TRBJ2-7 | TRBV11-2 | TGTGCCAGCAGCTTAGACCCTAGCGGTCAGGGGTACGAGCAGTACTTC | CASSLDPSGQGYEQYF
. | . | TRBJ1-4 | TRBV4-1 | TGCGCCAGCAGGGTACCGGGGGCAACTAATGAAAAACTGTTTTTT | CASRVPGATNEKLFF
. | TRBD2 | TRBJ2-5 | TRBV5-1 | TGCGCCAGCAGCTTGCCGCGGAGCGGGGGGGCCCGGGAGACCCAGTACTTC | CASSLPRSGGARETQYF
. | TRBD2 | TRBJ2-5 | TRBV3-1 | TGTGCCAGCAGCCCCATTAGCGGGAGAGGCTATGAGACCCAGTACTTC | CASSPISGRGYETQYF
. | . | TRBJ2-6 | TRBV28 | TGTGCCAGCAGCCGGCCGGGGGTAAAGGCCAACGTCCTGACTTTC | CASSRPGVKANVLTF
few | . | TRBJ2-1 | TRBV20-1 | TGCAGTGCTACCAGGGCCAGGAGCTCCTACAATGAGCAGTTCTTC | CSATRARSSYNEQFF
. | . | TRBJ2-2 | TRBV7-9 | TGTGCCAGCAGGCTTGCCGGGGAGCTGTTTTTT | CASRLAGELFF
. | TRBD1 | TRBJ1-1 | TRBV10-3 | TGTGCCACCCTTACCGGGACAGTTCGGAGTGAAGCTTTCTTT | CATLTGTVRSEAFF
. | . | TRBJ2-3 | TRBV11-2 | TGTGCCAGCACCTACCGGACAGATTCCACAGATACGCAGTATTTT | CASTYRTDSTDTQYF
. | . | TRBJ2-1 | TRBV7-9 | TGTGCCAGCAGCAAGAGCGGCAATGAGCAGTTCTTC | CASSKSGNEQFF
. | . | TRBJ2-7 | TRBV28 | TGTGCCAGCAAGGTCTCCGGGGGCAGCTCCTACGAGCAGTACTTC | CASKVSGGSSYEQYF
few | . | TRBJ2-3 | TRBV12-3/TRBV12-4 | TGTGCCAGCAGTTTTGAGGTAGCATATGATACGCAGTATTTT | CASSFEVAYDTQYF
. | TRBD2 | TRBJ2-1 | TRBV20-1 | TGCAGTGCTCCCAAACTAGCGGGGGGATACAATGAGCAGTTCTTC | CSAPKLAGGYNEQFF
. | TRBD1 | TRBJ1-1 | TRBV27 | TGTGCCAGCAGTTTACCGACAGGGGACTATATGGCCACTGAAGCTTTCTTT | CASSLPTGDYMATEAFF
many | . | TRBJ2-7 | TRBV29-1 | TGCAGCGTTGCGGGGCAGGGCGGCTCCTACGAGCAGTACTTC | CSVAGQGGSYEQYF
few | TRBD2 | TRBJ2-3 | TRBV6-5 | TGTGCCAGCAGTTACGGACTAGCGGGAGCAGATACGCAGTATTTT | CASSYGLAGADTQYF
few | . | TRBJ2-7 | TRBV18 | TGTGCCAGCTCACCAGGGAATCACGAGCAGTACTTC | CASSPGNHEQYF
. | TRBD1 | TRBJ1-1 | TRBV4-1 | TGCGCCAGCAGCCAAGGGGGACAGGGGTGGACTGAAGCTTTCTTT | CASSQGGQGWTEAFF